Presented here are 28 T cell receptor beta chains from one specimen sequenced in a study of cytomegalovirus exposure and HLA in healthy donors. The PCR was carried out with 60 Vbeta primers and 13 Jbeta primers. Method: immunoSEQ multiplex PCR; TCRdb's copy keeps in-frame clones and lacks some. This table holds roughly 130,000 clones, 80% found once. What was sequenced was PBMCs. These TCRs come from a middle-aged man in good health and CMV-seronegative.

This clone was picked up one time. The chain employs TRBV30 and TRBJ2-1, with 7 positions matching TRBD1. V dropped 4 bases and J dropped 7; count of bases not matched to a gene: 7. This CDR3 has 13 amino acids. Germline V CDR1 and CDR2: GTSNPN, SVGIG (reference sequence). The CDR3 region is CAWIKGAGNEQFF. DNA for the CDR3: TGTGCCTGGATAAAGGGGGCAGGGAATGAGCAGTTCTTC. Looking up the rest from reference TRBV30 and TRBJ2-1 gives the full variable domain: SQTIHQWPATLVQPVGSPLSLECTVEGTSNPNLYWYRQAAGRGLQLLFYSVGIGQISSEVPQNLSASRPQDRQFILSSKKLLLSDSGFYLCAWIKGAGNEQFFGPGTRLTVL.

This clone was counted only a few times. The gene calls are TRBV7-8 and TRBJ1-1, with TRBD1 as a possible D gene (6 bases). Trimming removed 5 bases at V and 0 bases at J, with 16 bases between. Germline CDR1 SGHVS, CDR2 FQNEAQ. CDR3 length: 16 residues. The CDR3 bases are TGTGCCAGCAGCCCCTCAGGGGAGCTAATGAACACTGAAGCTTTCTTT. Its protein product is CASSPSGELMNTEAFF.

This chain uses TRBV13 with TRBJ2-7; 9 bases are shared with TRBD1. Trimming removed 4 bases from V and 6 bases from J; junction bases left unmatched: 7. The CDR3 spans 14 residues. The germline V gene has CDR1 PRHDT and CDR2 FYEKMQ (reference sequence). The DNA for the CDR3 is TGTGCCAGCAGCTCGACAGGGGGAGTCCCCGAGCAGTACGTC. Translation: CASSSTGGVPEQYV.

The J gene is TRBJ2-7, the V gene TRBV29-1; 8 bases align to TRBD1. V dropped 5 bases and J dropped 2; count of bases not matched to a gene: 2. The CDR3 is 12 residues long. Germline CDR1 SQVTM, CDR2 ANQGSEA. CDR3 in DNA: TGCAGCGTTCGGGACAGGCCCTACGAGCAGTACTTC. Translation gives CSVRDRPYEQYF.

The V gene is TRBV7-3, the J gene TRBJ1-1, with TRBD1 identical over 7 bases. The CDR3 has 13 residues. The junction had 3 bases not matched to a gene; V was cut back by 5 bases and J by 3 bases. The V gene's germline CDR1 is SGHTA and CDR2 FQGTGA. CDR3 coding DNA: TGTGCCAGCAGCCACGACAGGGACACTGAAGCTTTCTTT. Protein product: CASSHDRDTEAFF.

This clone was detected only once. V gene TRBV5-1 combines with J gene TRBJ2-7; no reliable D call. Trimming took 2 bases from V and 0 from J, leaving 12 bases between them. The CDR3 length is 15 residues. Germline-derived CDR1 and CDR2 are SGHRS and YFSETQ. The CDR3 region has the DNA TGCGCCAGCAGCTTATTTAGCACGACCTCCTACGAGCAGTACTTC. This gives the protein CASSLFSTTSYEQYF. The full variable domain, in which reference TRBV5-1 and TRBJ2-7 provide the parts outside the CDR3, is KAGVTQTPRYLIKTRGQQVTLSCSPISGHRSVSWYQQTPGQGLQFLFEYFSETQRNKGNFPGRFSGRQFSNSRSEMNVSTLELGDSALYLCASSLFSTTSYEQYFGPGTRLTVT.

The CDR3 DNA sequence: TGCAACCTGCCTGGGCCTACAATACCCTACGAGCAGTACTTC. It yields the protein CNLPGPTIPYEQYF. V usage is TRBV29-1 and J usage is TRBJ2-7; D is undetermined. Germline V CDR1 and CDR2: SQVTM, ANQGSEA. The length of the CDR3 is 14 residues.

The rearrangement links TRBV18 to TRBJ1-5; weak D call: TRBD1 (6 bases). The CDR3 spans 15 residues. CDR1 and CDR2 (germline): KGHSH, LQKENI. V lost 2 bases, J lost 5 bases, and 13 bases lay in between. This CDR3 is CASSPEGQGHQPQHF. Written as DNA, the CDR3 is TGTGCCAGCTCACCAGAGGGTCAGGGGCATCAGCCCCAGCATTTT.

The chain couples TRBV5-1 to TRBJ2-5, with a tentative D call TRBD1 (8 bases). Germline V gene lookup returns CDR1 SGHRS and CDR2 YFSETQ. The length of the CDR3 is 16 residues. V gave up 3 bases and J gave up 3 bases, with 18 bases separating them. CDR3 residues: CASSSRTGTIKETQYF. The CDR3 nucleotides read TGCGCCAGCAGCTCACGGACAGGGACTATCAAAGAGACCCAGTACTTC.

This clone was counted a few times. The chain combines TRBV4-1 with TRBJ1-2; D uncertain. V was cut by 2 bases and J by 9 bases, with 10 bases left in between. The CDR3 totals 12 residues. Per the germline V gene, CDR1 is MGHRA and CDR2 is YSYEKL. In DNA form, the CDR3 reads TGCGCCAGCAGCCAATACGGTATTAGCTACACCTTC. Its protein is CASSQYGISYTF.

The chain is built from TRBV4-1 and TRBJ2-1; 8 bases agree with TRBD2. Germline values: CDR1 MGHRA, CDR2 YSYEKL. V lost 3 bases to trimming and J lost 6 bases; unmatched junction nucleotides: 13. CDR3 length equals 17 residues. This CDR3 reads CASSQSRAGLGRNEQFF. In nucleotides, the CDR3 is TGCGCCAGCAGCCAGAGCCGAGCGGGACTAGGGCGCAATGAGCAGTTCTTC.

The chain links TRBV7-2 to TRBJ2-2; unclear D gene. Deletions cut 1 base from V and 0 bases from J, with 6 bases between. The CDR3 runs to 15 residues. Germline-derived CDR1 and CDR2 are SGHTA and FQGNSA. The CDR3 here is CASSLVAANTGELFF. The CDR3 DNA follows: TGTGCCAGCAGCTTAGTGGCCGCGAACACCGGGGAGCTGTTTTTT.

The chain uses TRBV25-1 and TRBJ1-2; D remains unclear. V shed 6 bases and J shed 3 bases, with 11 bases lying between them. The germline gives CDR1 MGHDK, CDR2 SYGVNS. CDR3 length: 13 amino acids. The CDR3 protein is CASRLDGDYGYTF. DNA of the CDR3: TGTGCCAGCAGATTGGACGGGGACTATGGCTACACCTTC.

The chain uses TRBV4-2 and TRBJ1-3; 9 bases map to TRBD1. V shed 3 bases and J 4 bases; nucleotides not matched to a gene: 7. This CDR3 has 16 residues. Per the germline V gene, CDR1 is LGHNA and CDR2 is YNFKEQ. CDR3 DNA: TGTGCCAGCAGCCAGAGCCGACAGGGGGTCGGAAACACCATATATTTT. It encodes CASSQSRQGVGNTIYF.

The V call is TRBV28, the J call TRBJ1-4; 9 bases are shared with TRBD1. The CDR3 sequence is 14 residues long. Germline-derived CDR1 and CDR2 are MDHEN and SYDVKM. After removal of 5 bases from V and 10 bases from J, the junction contained 8 bases not matched to a gene. This chain's CDR3 is CASSRGQGLRKLFF. CDR3 coding DNA: TGTGCCAGCAGTCGAGGACAGGGGCTGCGAAAACTGTTTTTT.

This sequence joins TRBV12-5 and TRBJ1-2; the D is unclear. V lost 6 bases and J lost 3, with 11 bases in between. Germline-derived CDR1 and CDR2 are LGHNT and FRNRAP. The CDR3 extends over 13 amino acids. CDR3 nucleotide sequence: TGTGCTAGTGGGGTCGGGAGCGACTATGGCTACACCTTC. Translation: CASGVGSDYGYTF. The full variable domain, its missing parts supplied by reference TRBV12-5 and TRBJ1-2, is DARVTQTPRHKVTEMGQEVTMRCQPILGHNTVFWYRQTMMQGLELLAYFRNRAPLDDSGMPKDRFSAEMPDATLATLKIQPSEPRDSAVYFCASGVGSDYGYTFGSGTRLTVV.

The chain combines TRBV5-1 with TRBJ1-6; 7 positions agree with TRBD1. The length of the CDR3 is 14 residues. J was trimmed by 7 bases and V by 2 bases; bases with no gene match: 3. Germline-derived CDR1 and CDR2 are SGHRS and YFSETQ. This CDR3 reads CASSLGGLNSPLHF. The CDR3 DNA is TGCGCCAGCAGCTTAGGGGGCCTAAATTCACCCCTCCACTTT.

This clone was detected only once. This rearrangement joins TRBV6-6 to TRBJ2-1; D gene unclear. Germline CDR1 and CDR2: MNHNY and SVGAGI (reference sequence). The CDR3 has 13 residues. Trimming cost V 6 bases and J 7 bases, with 13 bases left between them. The CDR3 DNA follows: TGTGCCAGCAGAGGAACGGGTGGGAATGAGCAGTTCTTC. This encodes CASRGTGGNEQFF.

A few counts support this clone. The chain recombines TRBV6-1 with TRBJ2-7; 7 nucleotides agree with TRBD1. CDR1 and CDR2 from the germline V gene are MNHNS and SASEGT. The CDR3 is made up of 18 amino acids. V was clipped by 2 bases and J by 0 bases; unmatched bases: 13. The CDR3 DNA reads TGTGCCAGCAGTGAAACCCCGCCTACAGGGGAGAGCTCCTACGAGCAGTACTTC. Amino acid sequence: CASSETPPTGESSYEQYF.

This clone was picked up one time. The chain combines TRBV6-1 with TRBJ1-4, with 8 bases that match TRBD1. The CDR3 has 15 residues. Germline assignment: CDR1 MNHNS and CDR2 SASEGT. V trimming: 4 bases; J trimming: 8 bases; junction bases outside the gene matches: 9. CDR3 DNA sequence: TGTGCCAGCAGTGGCCGGACAGGGATAGAGGAAAAACTGTTTTTT. It is translated as CASSGRTGIEEKLFF.

The rearrangement joins TRBV27 to TRBJ2-4; D perhaps matches TRBD1 (6 bases). CDR1 and CDR2 from the germline V gene are MNHEY and SMNVEV (reference sequence). V was pared by 6 bases and J by 0 bases, with 12 bases between. CDR3 length equals 15 residues. CDR3 nucleotides: TGTGCCAGCAGGGACAGCTCCCTAGCCAAAAACATTCAGTACTTC. Translation gives CASRDSSLAKNIQYF.

V and J are TRBV28 and TRBJ2-7, with D maybe TRBD2 (7 bases). CDR1 and CDR2 from the germline V gene are MDHEN and SYDVKM. The germline V and J ends were trimmed by 2 bases and 4 bases, with 15 bases remaining between them. The CDR3 extends over 15 amino acids. The CDR3 region is CASSLHPRGGYEQYF. The CDR3 region has the DNA TGTGCCAGCAGTTTACATCCTAGGGGGGGGTACGAGCAGTACTTC. The complete variable domain, with remaining parts taken from reference TRBV28 and TRBJ2-7, reads DVKVTQSSRYLVKRTGEKVFLECVQDMDHENMFWYRQDPGLGLRLIYFSYDVKMKEKGDIPEGYSVSREKKERFSLILESASTNQTSMYLCASSLHPRGGYEQYFGPGTRLTVT.

The chain couples TRBV27 to TRBJ1-5, with 9 bases fitting TRBD1. The CDR3 has 15 amino acids. With 6 bases clipped from V and 7 bases from J, the junction kept 10 bases outside the gene matches. Per germline, CDR1 MNHEY and CDR2 SMNVEV (reference sequence). CDR3 region: CASRPADRGAQPQHF. Written as DNA, the CDR3 is TGTGCCAGCAGACCCGCGGACAGGGGAGCCCAGCCCCAGCATTTT.

This CDR3 reads CASSLSGDTEAFF. CDR3 bases: TGTGCCAGCAGTTTAAGCGGGGACACTGAAGCTTTCTTT. V is TRBV27 and J is TRBJ1-1; D call uncertain. V lost 2 bases to trimming and J lost 3 bases, with 7 bases between them. The CDR3 consists of 13 residues. Looked up from germline, CDR1 is MNHEY and CDR2 is SMNVEV (reference sequence).

This clone has just a few counts. The gene calls are TRBV9 and TRBJ1-4; 9 bases fit TRBD1. CDR3 size: 13 residues. Germline values: CDR1 SGDLS, CDR2 YYNGEE. Trimming removed 9 bases from V and 7 bases from J; junction bases left unmatched: 7. This chain's CDR3 is CAIPWDRAEKLFF. CDR3 coding DNA: TGTGCCATCCCGTGGGACAGGGCTGAAAAACTGTTTTTT.

V gene TRBV10-3 combines with J gene TRBJ2-2; TRBD2 matches at 8 bases. In germline, CDR1 is ENHRY, CDR2 SYGVKD. CDR3 length: 16 amino acids. The trim removed 3 bases at V and 4 bases at J, leaving 7 bases unmatched. The CDR3 nucleotides are TGTGCCATCAGTGACCCGACTAGCGTCAGCACCGGGGAGCTGTTTTTT. Translating gives CAISDPTSVSTGELFF.

V usage is TRBV28 and J usage is TRBJ1-5, with 7 bases that match TRBD1. The junction had 4 bases not matched to a gene; V was cut back by 2 bases and J by 3 bases. The CDR3 is 15 amino acids. In germline, CDR1 is MDHEN, CDR2 SYDVKM. CDR3: CASSLGDRNNQPQHF. CDR3 coding DNA: TGTGCCAGCAGTTTAGGGGACAGAAACAATCAGCCCCAGCATTTT.

This clone occurred once. The chain employs TRBV6-5 and TRBJ2-7; weak D call: TRBD2 (6 bases). Looked up from germline, CDR1 is MNHEY and CDR2 is SVGAGI. V dropped 2 bases and J dropped 2 bases, with 16 bases sitting between them. CDR3 size: 16 residues. CDR3 DNA sequence: TGTGCCAGCAGTTACGTCGGGACTTCTTATGCCTACGAGCAGTACTTC. Its translation: CASSYVGTSYAYEQYF.